Sequencing of this TCR beta chain was carried out in a study of shared clonotypes between healthy human individuals. In the study overall: CD8 memory received one plate per donor, CD8 naive two, CD4 memory three and CD4 naive three. Study-wide results and caveats: Researchers sampled blood only, noting tissue repertoires likely differ. Donors were few, which limited the genetic and exposure-history diversity represented.

In the case of this clone: Its antigen is not known.

V was clipped by 4 bases and J by 2 bases, with 9 bases between them. Germline V gives CDR1 MNHEY, CDR2 SVGAGI. The CDR3 runs 14 residues. The investigators split CD4+ cells into a CD45RA+ naive subset and a CD45RA-negative memory subset. Here immunoSEQ multiplex PCR was the method, and the copy in TCRdb shows in-frame clones only, minus some. The sample includes approximately 2,300,000 clones, approximately 90% of them seen just once. Sequenced sample: naive CD4+ T cells from PBMCs. As to subset: CD45RA+ positively selected. The rearrangement uses TRBV6-5 and TRBJ1-5; possibly TRBD1 for D (5 bases). This receptor was obtained from a young man in good health. Some clones in this sample may be carry-over from other donors' samples. The DNA of the CDR3 is TGTGCCAGCAGTTGGGGGGGAGGCAATCAGCCCCAGCATTTT. Translation: CASSWGGGNQPQHF.